The subject of this entry is one T cell receptor beta chain. This clone qualifies as medium-sized (0.01 to 0.1%). This clone's antigen is unknown. Base quality data are lacking; no much larger clone is found one base away. Receptor libraries were prepared by PCR. The sequencer listed for this sample is Illumina HiSeq 4000. The TCR beta-chain CDR3 region of each patient was profiled by high-throughput sequencing. In the source study's methods: A classifier to discriminate distant-metastatic papillary thyroid cancer patients was built from CDR3 differences across clinicopathological groups. The Shannon index was used to measure repertoire diversity, and the Morisita-Horn index was used to measure how similar tumor and blood repertoires were. In TCRdb, the public reads were trimmed at Q25 with fastp and aligned with MiXCR, with productive beta chains retained. The V and J calls reflect TCRdb's pipeline rather than the authors' work. In all, the sample holds 20,000 to 25,000 clones, and approximately 40% of those were seen once. Approximately 21% of the sample lies in the top ten.

The record originates from a study of metastatic and nonmetastatic thyroid tumors (dated by TCRdb to 2018 to 2021). About the study as a whole: For patients with malignant and with benign thyroid disease, the researchers compared repertoires between peripheral blood samples and tumor or nodule tissue samples. Overall study outcomes, separate from this receptor: In both blood and tumor samples, TCR beta diversity was reported to be significantly higher in malignant tumors than in benign nodules.

No treatment had been received by any patient before thyroid surgery. Using T-cell receptor beta sequencing, the researchers looked back retrospectively at clinical samples from patients, gathered between the early 2010s and the late 2010s. The sample comprised blood. The TCR comes from a male donor with papillary thyroid cancer or a benign thyroid nodule (not recorded which). Some clones in this sample may be carry-over from other donors' samples.

The DNA reads as follows: TGTGCCAGCAGTTTGAATGGAAACTCCTACGAGCAGTACTTC. It codes for CASSLNGNSYEQYF. Recombination joined TRBV12-3 or TRBV12-4 with TRBJ2-7, with an unclear D gene assignment. V gives up 3 bases and J gives up 0 bases, and the segment between their germline ends measures 9 bases. Reading from cysteine to phenylalanine, the CDR3 counts 14 amino acids. Of all the DNA, just the CDR3 is kept, 42 bases in frame from base 1.